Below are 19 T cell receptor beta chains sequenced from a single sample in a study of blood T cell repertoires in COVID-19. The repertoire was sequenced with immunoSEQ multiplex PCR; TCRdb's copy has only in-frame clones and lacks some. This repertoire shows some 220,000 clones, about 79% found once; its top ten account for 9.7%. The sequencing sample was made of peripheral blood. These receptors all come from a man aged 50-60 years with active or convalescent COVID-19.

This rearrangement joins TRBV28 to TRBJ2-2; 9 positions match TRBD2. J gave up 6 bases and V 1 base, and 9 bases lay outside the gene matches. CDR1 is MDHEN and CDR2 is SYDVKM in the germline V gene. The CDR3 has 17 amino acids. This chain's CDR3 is CASSLSPGVAGAGELFF. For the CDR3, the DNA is TGTGCCAGCAGTTTATCGCCGGGAGTAGCGGGAGCCGGGGAGCTGTTTTTT.

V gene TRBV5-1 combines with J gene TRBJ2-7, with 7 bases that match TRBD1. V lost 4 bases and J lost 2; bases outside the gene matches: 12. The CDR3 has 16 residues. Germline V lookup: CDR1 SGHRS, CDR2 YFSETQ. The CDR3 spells CASSASTGSAPYEQYF. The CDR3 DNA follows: TGCGCCAGCAGCGCCTCGACAGGGTCGGCTCCCTACGAGCAGTACTTC.

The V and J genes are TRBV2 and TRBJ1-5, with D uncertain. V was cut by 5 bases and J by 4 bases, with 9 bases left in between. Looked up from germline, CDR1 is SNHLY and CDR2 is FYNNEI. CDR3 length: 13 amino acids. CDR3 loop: CASSILENQPQHF. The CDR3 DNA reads TGTGCCAGCAGTATCTTAGAAAATCAGCCCCAGCATTTT.

The CDR3 region is CASSLGGTSGSYEQYF. CDR3 sequence (DNA): TGCGCCAGCAGCTTGGGAGGTACTAGCGGGAGCTACGAGCAGTACTTC. J is TRBJ2-7 and V is TRBV5-1; 11 bases map to TRBD2. The CDR3 has 16 amino acids. From germline, CDR1 is SGHRS and CDR2 YFSETQ. V shed 0 bases, J shed 3 bases, and the junction held 5 bases outside the gene matches.

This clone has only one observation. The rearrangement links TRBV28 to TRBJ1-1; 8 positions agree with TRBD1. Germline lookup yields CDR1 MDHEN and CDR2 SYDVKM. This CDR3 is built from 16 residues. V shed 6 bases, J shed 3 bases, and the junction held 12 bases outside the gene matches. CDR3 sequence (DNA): TGTGCCAGCAGCTTTGCCTTTTCAGGGGGCGACACTGAAGCTTTCTTT. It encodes CASSFAFSGGDTEAFF.

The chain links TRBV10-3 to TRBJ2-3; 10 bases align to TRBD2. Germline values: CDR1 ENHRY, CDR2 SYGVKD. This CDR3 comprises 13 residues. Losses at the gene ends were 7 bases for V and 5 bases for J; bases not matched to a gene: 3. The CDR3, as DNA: TGTGCCATCAACAGCGGGGGGGAAGATACGCAGTATTTT. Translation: CAINSGGEDTQYF.

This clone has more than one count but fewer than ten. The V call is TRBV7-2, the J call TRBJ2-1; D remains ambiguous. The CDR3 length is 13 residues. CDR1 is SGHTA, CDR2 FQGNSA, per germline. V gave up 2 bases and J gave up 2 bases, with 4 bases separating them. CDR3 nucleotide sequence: TGTGCCAGCAGCTTATGGCCCTACAATGAGCAGTTCTTC. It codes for CASSLWPYNEQFF. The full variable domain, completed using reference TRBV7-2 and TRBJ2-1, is GAGVSQSPSNKVTEKGKDVELRCDPISGHTALYWYRQSLGQGLEFLIYFQGNSAPDKSGLPSDRFSAERTGGSVSTLTIQRTQQEDSAVYLCASSLWPYNEQFFGPGTRLTVL.

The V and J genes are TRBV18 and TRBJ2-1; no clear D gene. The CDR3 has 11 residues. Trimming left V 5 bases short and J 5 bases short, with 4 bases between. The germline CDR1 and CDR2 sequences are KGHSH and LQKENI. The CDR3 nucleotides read TGTGCCAGCTCATTAAACAATGAGCAGTTCTTC. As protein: CASSLNNEQFF. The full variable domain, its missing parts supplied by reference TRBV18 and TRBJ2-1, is NAGVMQNPRHLVRRRGQEARLRCSPMKGHSHVYWYRQLPEEGLKFMVYLQKENIIDESGMPKERFSAEFPKEGPSILRIQQVVRGDSAAYFCASSLNNEQFFGPGTRLTVL.

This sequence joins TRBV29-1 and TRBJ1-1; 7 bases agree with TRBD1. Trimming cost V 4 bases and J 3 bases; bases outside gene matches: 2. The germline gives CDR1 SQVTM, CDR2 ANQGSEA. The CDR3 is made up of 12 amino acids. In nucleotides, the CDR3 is TGCAGCGTTGGAGACAGGGACACTGAAGCTTTCTTT. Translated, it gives CSVGDRDTEAFF.

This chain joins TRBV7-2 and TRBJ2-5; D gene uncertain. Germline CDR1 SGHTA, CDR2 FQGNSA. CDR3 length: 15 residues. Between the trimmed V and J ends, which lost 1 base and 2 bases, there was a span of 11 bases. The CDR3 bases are TGTGCCAGCAGCTTAGTGGCGGCAAGGCAAGAGACCCAGTACTTC. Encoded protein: CASSLVAARQETQYF.

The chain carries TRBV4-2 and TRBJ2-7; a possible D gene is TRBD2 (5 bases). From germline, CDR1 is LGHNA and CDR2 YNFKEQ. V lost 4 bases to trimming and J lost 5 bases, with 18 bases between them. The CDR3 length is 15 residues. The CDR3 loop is CASSPTVLSGNEQYV. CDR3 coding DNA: TGTGCCAGCAGCCCAACGGTTTTATCGGGAAACGAGCAGTACGTC.

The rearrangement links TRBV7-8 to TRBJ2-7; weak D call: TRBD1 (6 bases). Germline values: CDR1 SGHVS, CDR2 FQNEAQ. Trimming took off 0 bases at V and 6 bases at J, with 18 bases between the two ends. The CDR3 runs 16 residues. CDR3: CASSLALGGIWREQYF. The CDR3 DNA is TGTGCCAGCAGCTTAGCGCTTGGGGGCATCTGGCGCGAGCAGTACTTC.

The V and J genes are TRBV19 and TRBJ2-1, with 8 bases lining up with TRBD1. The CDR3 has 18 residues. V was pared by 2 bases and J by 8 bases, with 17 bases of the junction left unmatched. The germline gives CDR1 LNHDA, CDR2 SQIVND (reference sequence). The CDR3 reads CASSITAGGSGWLHEQFF. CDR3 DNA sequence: TGTGCCAGTAGTATAACGGCAGGGGGCAGCGGGTGGCTCCATGAGCAGTTCTTC.

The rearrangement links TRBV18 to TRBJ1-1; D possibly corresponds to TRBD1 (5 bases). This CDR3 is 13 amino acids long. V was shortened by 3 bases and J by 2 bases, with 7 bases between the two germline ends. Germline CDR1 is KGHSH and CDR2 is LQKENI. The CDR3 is CASSPQGNTEAFF. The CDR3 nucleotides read TGTGCCAGCTCACCGCAGGGAAACACTGAAGCTTTCTTT.

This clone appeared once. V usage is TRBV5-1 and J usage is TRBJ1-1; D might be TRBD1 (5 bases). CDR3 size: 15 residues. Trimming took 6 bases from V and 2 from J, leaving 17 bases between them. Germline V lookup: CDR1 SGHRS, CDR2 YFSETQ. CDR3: CASTRGGSGNTEAFF. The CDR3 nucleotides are TGCGCCAGCACTCGGGGGGGTTCAGGAAACACTGAAGCTTTCTTT.

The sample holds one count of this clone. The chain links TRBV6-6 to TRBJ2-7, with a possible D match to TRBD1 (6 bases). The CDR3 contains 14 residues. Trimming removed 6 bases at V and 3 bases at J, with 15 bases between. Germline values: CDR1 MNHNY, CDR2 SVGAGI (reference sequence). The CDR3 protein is CASRAGVGLYEQYV. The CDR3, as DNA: TGTGCCAGCAGGGCAGGGGTAGGTCTCTACGAGCAGTACGTC.

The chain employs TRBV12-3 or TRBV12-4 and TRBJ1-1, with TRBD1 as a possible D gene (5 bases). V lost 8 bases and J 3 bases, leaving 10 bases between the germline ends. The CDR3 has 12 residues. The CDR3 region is CASQGFHTEAFF. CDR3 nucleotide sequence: TGTGCCAGCCAGGGATTCCACACTGAAGCTTTCTTT.

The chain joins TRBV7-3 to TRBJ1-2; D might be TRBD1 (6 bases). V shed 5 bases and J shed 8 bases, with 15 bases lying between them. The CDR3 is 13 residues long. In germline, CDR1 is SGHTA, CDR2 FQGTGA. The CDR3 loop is CASSPGQGRGYTF. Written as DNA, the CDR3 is TGTGCCAGCAGCCCCGGTCAGGGGCGAGGCTACACCTTC.

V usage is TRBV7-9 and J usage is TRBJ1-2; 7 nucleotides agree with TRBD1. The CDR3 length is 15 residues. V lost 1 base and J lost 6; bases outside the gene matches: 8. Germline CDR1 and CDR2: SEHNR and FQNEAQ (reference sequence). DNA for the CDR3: TGTGCCAGCAGCTTAGGCCCGGGGGACAGTGATGGCTACACCTTC. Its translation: CASSLGPGDSDGYTF.